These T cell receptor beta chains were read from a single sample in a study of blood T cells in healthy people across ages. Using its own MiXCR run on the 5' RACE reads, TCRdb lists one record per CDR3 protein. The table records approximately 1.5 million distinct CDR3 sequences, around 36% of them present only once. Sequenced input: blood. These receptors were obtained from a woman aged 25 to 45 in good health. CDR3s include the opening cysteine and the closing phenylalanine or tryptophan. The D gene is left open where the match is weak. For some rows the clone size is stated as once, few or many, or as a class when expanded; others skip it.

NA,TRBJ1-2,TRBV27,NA,CASSSGQSLPGYTF
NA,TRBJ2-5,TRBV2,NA,CASRVETANLETQYF
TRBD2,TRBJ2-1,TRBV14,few,CASSPAPGTSGTPYNEQFF
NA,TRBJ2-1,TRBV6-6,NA,CASSYADSSFLDNEQFF
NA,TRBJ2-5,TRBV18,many,CASSPTYQETQYF
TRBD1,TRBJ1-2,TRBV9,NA,CASSDPGQGDGYTF
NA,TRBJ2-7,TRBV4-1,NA,CASSHQRSGTPTSYEQYF
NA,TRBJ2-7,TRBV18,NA,CASSPLVEQYF
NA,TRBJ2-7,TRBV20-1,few,CSARDRGGVAYEQYF
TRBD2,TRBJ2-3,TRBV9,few,CASSVGQRGSTDTQYF
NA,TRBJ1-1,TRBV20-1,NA,CSARAGATNTEAFF
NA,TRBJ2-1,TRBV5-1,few,CASSLEGRARDEQFF
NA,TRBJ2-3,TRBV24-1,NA,CATSDETGRPGTQYF
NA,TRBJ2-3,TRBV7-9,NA,CASSLRYPGASSDTQYF
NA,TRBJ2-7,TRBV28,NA,CACSLNRGGDEQYF
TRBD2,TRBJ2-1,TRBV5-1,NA,CASGRAGLAGGTNEQFF
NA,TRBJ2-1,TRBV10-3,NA,CATSDPVGGNNEQFF
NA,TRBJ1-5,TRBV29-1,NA,CSVGPRGVGQPQHF
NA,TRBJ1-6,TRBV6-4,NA,CASSQRQDNSPLHF
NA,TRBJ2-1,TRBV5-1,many,CASSWGAGSSYNEQFF
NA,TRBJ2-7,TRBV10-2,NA,CASSGGRESYEQYF
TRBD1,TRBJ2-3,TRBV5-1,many,CASTLTGGADTQYF
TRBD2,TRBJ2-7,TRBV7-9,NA,CASSTSPGTSEGRLEQYF
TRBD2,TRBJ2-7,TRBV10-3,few,CATRTSGEGSEQYF
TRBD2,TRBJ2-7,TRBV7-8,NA,CTSSLARRGSSYEQYF
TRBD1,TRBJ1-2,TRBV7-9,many,CASSSRTDRGLYGYTF
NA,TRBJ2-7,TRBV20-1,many,CSASPGQGGGIYEQYF
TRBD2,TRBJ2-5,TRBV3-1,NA,CASSPAGGRGYF
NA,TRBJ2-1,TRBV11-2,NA,CASSLDGQHYNEQFF
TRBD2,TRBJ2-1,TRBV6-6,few,CASSYSPLAGFNEQFF
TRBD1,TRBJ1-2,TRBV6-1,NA,CASREGQTAYYGYTF
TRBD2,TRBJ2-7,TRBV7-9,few,CASSLSAGEQDEQYF
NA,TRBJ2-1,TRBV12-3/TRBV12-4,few,CATSPRETGPNERFF
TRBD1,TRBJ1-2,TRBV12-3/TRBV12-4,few,CASSSLGAGGIANYGYTF
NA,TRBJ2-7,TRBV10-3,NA,CAISGAEGGLGEQYF
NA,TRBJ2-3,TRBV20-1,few,CSARDKADSTDTQYF
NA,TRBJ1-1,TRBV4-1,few,CASSQELRGTNTEAFF
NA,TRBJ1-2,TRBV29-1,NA,CSVEPGQPNYGYTF
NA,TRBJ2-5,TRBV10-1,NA,CASSEHLGIETQYF
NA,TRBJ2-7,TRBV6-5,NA,CASSYNPGEVYEQYF
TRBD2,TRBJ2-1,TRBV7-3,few,CASSHPLAGGDNEQFF
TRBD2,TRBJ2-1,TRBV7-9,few,CASSPRVSGRAFVYNEQFF
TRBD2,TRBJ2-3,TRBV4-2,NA,CASSQELAGEADTQYF
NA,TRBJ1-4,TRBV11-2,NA,CASSWTTNEKLFF
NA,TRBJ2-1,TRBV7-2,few,CASSLGSLTLEQFF
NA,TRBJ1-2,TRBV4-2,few,CASSPSSGDGYGYTF
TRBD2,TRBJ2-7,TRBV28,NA,CASSPQGLAGGGEQYF
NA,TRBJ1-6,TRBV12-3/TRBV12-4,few,CASTKRGTESPLHF
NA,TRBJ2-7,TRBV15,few,CATSRDPRDTYEQYF
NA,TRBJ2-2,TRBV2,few,CASSGAASSVGELFF
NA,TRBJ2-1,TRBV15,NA,CATDRDYNEQFF
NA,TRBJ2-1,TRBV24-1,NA,CATSDPGHDENEQFF
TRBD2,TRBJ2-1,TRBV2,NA,CASIRAGSVYNEQFF
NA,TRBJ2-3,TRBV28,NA,CASSQPAYSDTQYF
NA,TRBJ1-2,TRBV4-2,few,CASSQEVSNYGYTF
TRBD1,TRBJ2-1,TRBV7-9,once,CASSFQGAITYNEQFF
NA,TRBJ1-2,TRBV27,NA,CASSLGTLNNYGYTF
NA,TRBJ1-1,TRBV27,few,CASSFQEGTEAFF
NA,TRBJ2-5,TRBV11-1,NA,CASSGRAGETQYF
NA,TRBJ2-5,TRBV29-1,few,CSVAPRQGECQETQYF